This T cell receptor beta chain was recorded in a study of blood T cells in healthy people across ages. Broader study findings: Estimates based on one million T cells were treated as lower bounds. A roughly linear fall in TCR beta diversity per million T cells was seen with increasing age.

There are 14 residues in the CDR3. Germline V gene sequence: CDR1 DFQATT, CDR2 SNEGSKA (reference sequence). The V and J ends lost 5 bases and 4 bases, in that order; junction bases with no gene match: 6. With regard to this clonotype: As yet, its antigen is unknown.

With a J-beta primer mix and a sample-barcoded 5' primer, a second PCR ran about 6 to 11 cycles. A template-switch adaptor that had 12 random nucleotides put a tag on each cDNA molecule. TCRdb fed the 5' RACE reads into MiXCR, producing one record per CDR3 protein. The sample has around 600,000 distinct CDR3 sequences; around 48% are singletons. V and J are TRBV20-1 and TRBJ2-3; 10 bases line up with TRBD1. Input material: blood. The sequence came from an elderly man in good health. CDR3 coding DNA: TGCAGTGCTGGCCGGGACAGGGGAGCAGATACGCAGTATTTT. This translates into CSAGRDRGADTQYF.